A selection of T cell receptor beta chains follows, all from one sample in a study of blood T cell repertoires in COVID-19. Some clones are missing from TCRdb's copy, which holds only in-frame ones; the method was immunoSEQ multiplex PCR. The sample has around 290,000 clones; 80% to 95% are singletons. The sequencing input was peripheral blood. The receptors originated from a woman in her twenties or thirties with COVID-19, enrolled during active disease. The CDR3 runs from the conserved cysteine through the conserved F or W. Fields, in order: D gene, V gene, J gene, clone size, CDR3 DNA, CDR3 protein. A D gene is named only where the DNA matches it firmly. Size values are once, few and many counts, or a class for expanded clones, and some rows have none.

d_gene: TRBD2
v_gene: TRBV29-1
j_gene: TRBJ2-7
abundance: -
CDR3nt: TGCAGCGTTGAGGGGGGACTAGCGGGAGAGTGGGAGCAGTACTTC
CDR3aa: CSVEGGLAGEWEQYF

d_gene: -
v_gene: TRBV7-2
j_gene: TRBJ2-2
abundance: -
CDR3nt: TGTGCCAGCAGTCGCCCGGGCCGACTAGTGGGACCCACCGGGGAGCTGTTTTTT
CDR3aa: CASSRPGRLVGPTGELFF

d_gene: -
v_gene: TRBV3-1/TRBV3-2
j_gene: TRBJ2-7
abundance: -
CDR3nt: TGTGCCAGCAGCCCCCCAGAGGCAGGGCGGCACGAGCAGTACTTC
CDR3aa: CASSPPEAGRHEQYF

d_gene: -
v_gene: TRBV27
j_gene: TRBJ1-1
abundance: -
CDR3nt: TGTGCCAGCAGTTTAGGCGGGTTCGCTGAAGCTTTCTTT
CDR3aa: CASSLGGFAEAFF

d_gene: -
v_gene: TRBV19
j_gene: TRBJ1-1
abundance: -
CDR3nt: TGTGCCAGTAGTACGTACACAGGGCTGAACACTGAAGCTTTCTTT
CDR3aa: CASSTYTGLNTEAFF

d_gene: -
v_gene: TRBV21-1
j_gene: TRBJ2-5
abundance: -
CDR3nt: TGTGCCAGCAGCCCTCGACTAGACGTGACCCAGTACTTC
CDR3aa: CASSPRLDVTQYF

d_gene: TRBD2
v_gene: TRBV7-9
j_gene: TRBJ2-2
abundance: once
CDR3nt: TGTGCCAGCAGTAAGCGGGAGGTAAAGAACACCGGGGAGCTGTTTTTT
CDR3aa: CASSKREVKNTGELFF

d_gene: -
v_gene: TRBV2
j_gene: TRBJ1-1
abundance: -
CDR3nt: TGTGCCAGCGGAATGGAACAGTTGAACACTGAAGCTTTCTTT
CDR3aa: CASGMEQLNTEAFF

d_gene: -
v_gene: TRBV20-1
j_gene: TRBJ1-5
abundance: -
CDR3nt: TGCAGTGCTAGTCCCGGGGGCAATCAGCCCCAGCATTTT
CDR3aa: CSASPGGNQPQHF

d_gene: TRBD2
v_gene: TRBV4-2
j_gene: TRBJ2-1
abundance: -
CDR3nt: TGTGCCAGCAGCCAAGTTTTAGCGGGTGTGGGAAATGAGCAGTTCTTC
CDR3aa: CASSQVLAGVGNEQFF

d_gene: TRBD1
v_gene: TRBV27
j_gene: TRBJ1-5
abundance: -
CDR3nt: TGTGCCAGCAGTGACAGGGGTAATCAGCCCCAGCATTTT
CDR3aa: CASSDRGNQPQHF

d_gene: TRBD2
v_gene: TRBV6-4
j_gene: TRBJ2-2
abundance: -
CDR3nt: TGTGCCAGCAGTGTCTCTAGCGGGAGTTCCGGGGAGCTGTTTTTT
CDR3aa: CASSVSSGSSGELFF

d_gene: TRBD2
v_gene: TRBV18
j_gene: TRBJ2-7
abundance: once
CDR3nt: TGTGCCAGCTCACCACGGGGACTAGCGGGAGGGGAGCAGTACTTC
CDR3aa: CASSPRGLAGGEQYF

d_gene: TRBD1
v_gene: TRBV7-9
j_gene: TRBJ1-6
abundance: -
CDR3nt: TGTGCCAGCAGCCCTCCGGGACAGGGGGCTGCACCCCTCCACTTT
CDR3aa: CASSPPGQGAAPLHF

d_gene: -
v_gene: TRBV19
j_gene: TRBJ1-6
abundance: -
CDR3nt: TGTGCCAGTAGTACTACAGGCTCCTATAATTCACCCCTCCACTTT
CDR3aa: CASSTTGSYNSPLHF

d_gene: TRBD1
v_gene: TRBV25-1
j_gene: TRBJ2-7
abundance: -
CDR3nt: TGTGCCAGCAGTGGCGGGACAGGGCCCGACGAGCAGTACTTC
CDR3aa: CASSGGTGPDEQYF

d_gene: -
v_gene: TRBV28
j_gene: TRBJ2-6
abundance: -
CDR3nt: TGTGCCACCCACAGGTCTGGGGCCAACGTCCTGACTTTC
CDR3aa: CATHRSGANVLTF

d_gene: -
v_gene: TRBV5-5
j_gene: TRBJ2-4
abundance: -
CDR3nt: TGTGCCAGCAGCTTGCAGGGGTCGGCCAAAAACATTCAGTACTTC
CDR3aa: CASSLQGSAKNIQYF

d_gene: TRBD1
v_gene: TRBV7-8
j_gene: TRBJ1-4
abundance: -
CDR3nt: TGTGCCAGCAGCTATTTTACCTACAGGGGGCGCGGAGGTGAAAAACTGTTTTTT
CDR3aa: CASSYFTYRGRGGEKLFF

d_gene: -
v_gene: TRBV27
j_gene: TRBJ2-1
abundance: -
CDR3nt: TGTGCCAGCAGTTCACGCAGGGGCGCCTGGGGGGAGCAGTTCTTC
CDR3aa: CASSSRRGAWGEQFF

d_gene: TRBD2
v_gene: TRBV27
j_gene: TRBJ2-7
abundance: -
CDR3nt: TGTGCCAGCGGACGGCGAGCGGGAGTTGACGAGCAGTACTTC
CDR3aa: CASGRRAGVDEQYF

d_gene: TRBD2
v_gene: TRBV5-1
j_gene: TRBJ2-1
abundance: -
CDR3nt: TGCGCCAGCAGCTTGTGGCTAGCGGGAGACGACGAGCAGTTCTTC
CDR3aa: CASSLWLAGDDEQFF

d_gene: TRBD2
v_gene: TRBV7-9
j_gene: TRBJ2-1
abundance: -
CDR3nt: TGTGCCAGCAGTTCCGGGACTAGCGGGATTGAGCAGTTCTTC
CDR3aa: CASSSGTSGIEQFF